What follows are 27 T cell receptor beta chains derived from one specimen sequenced in a study of T cells after posttransplantation cyclophosphamide. A marrow graft followed busulfan-fludarabine conditioning, with cyclophosphamide on days +3 and +4. The table came from immunoSEQ multiplex PCR; TCRdb's copy has only in-frame clones and leaves some out. Recorded here are approximately 12,000 clones, with no singletons, and the ten leading clones hold roughly 25%. This specimen was PBMCs, taken after allogeneic stem cell transplant with posttransplant cyclophosphamide. These receptors were taken from a female patient in her forties or fifties who received an allogeneic stem cell transplant from a related donor, was CMV-positive, and had acute GVHD only. A subset of T cells may come from the graft donor.

In its sample, this clone ranks as medium-sized. The rearrangement links TRBV7-8 to TRBJ2-6, with D perhaps TRBD1 (6 bases). The CDR3 is 16 residues long. With 3 bases removed from V and 0 bases from J, the gap between germline ends came to 9 bases. Per the germline V gene, CDR1 is SGHVS and CDR2 is FQNEAQ. The CDR3 nucleotides are TGTGCCAGCAGCTTGGGGGCCAACTCTGGGGCCAACGTCCTGACTTTC. This translates into CASSLGANSGANVLTF.

This clone appeared many times. The chain links TRBV19 to TRBJ1-6; D unclear. Germline V gives CDR1 LNHDA, CDR2 SQIVND (reference sequence). V dropped 3 bases and J dropped 8 bases, with 17 bases sitting between them. The CDR3 consists of 16 residues. CDR3 coding DNA: TGTGCCAGTAGTATGGGGAGGCGCCCGTACCATTCACCCCTCCACTTT. Protein sequence: CASSMGRRPYHSPLHF.

This clone was seen a handful of times. This rearrangement joins TRBV27 to TRBJ2-7, with D perhaps TRBD1 (6 bases). Germline assignment: CDR1 MNHEY and CDR2 SMNVEV (reference sequence). CDR3 length: 16 residues. The V and J ends lost 5 bases and 2 bases respectively, with 19 bases between them. Written as DNA, the CDR3 is TGTGCCAGCAGTCTAACCGGCAGGGGTTATACCTACGAGCAGTACGTC. Translating gives CASSLTGRGYTYEQYV.

The table lists this clone with a few counts. The chain carries TRBV5-1 and TRBJ2-5; perhaps TRBD1 as D (5 bases). The J call may be incorrect, as the DNA end agrees better with TRBJ2-7. The CDR3 consists of 12 residues. CDR1 is SGHRS and CDR2 is YFSETQ in the germline V gene. This chain's CDR3 is CASSPDINEQYF. CDR3 DNA: TGCGCCAGCAGCCCGGACATCAACGAGCAGTACTTC.

This clone turned up a few times. The chain joins TRBV5-6 to TRBJ2-7, with D hard to call. The length of the CDR3 is 12 residues. Trimming left V 0 bases short and J 10 bases short, with 11 bases between. Germline V gene lookup returns CDR1 SGHDT and CDR2 YYEEEE. The CDR3 sequence is CASSLAPGDQYF. The CDR3 nucleotides read TGTGCCAGCAGCTTGGCCCCCGGTGATCAGTACTTC.

This clone was seen repeatedly, ten times or more. V usage is TRBV19 and J usage is TRBJ1-5, with 8 positions matching TRBD1. Germline CDR1 reads LNHDA; CDR2 reads SQIVND (reference sequence). The CDR3 is 17 residues long. V lost 5 bases, J lost 6 bases, and 15 bases stayed unmatched. This CDR3 reads CASSHPPGSGGPQPQHF. In DNA, the CDR3 is TGTGCCAGTAGTCACCCCCCCGGGTCAGGGGGCCCTCAGCCCCAGCATTTT. The entire variable domain, with the rest obtained from reference TRBV19 and TRBJ1-5, is as follows: DGGITQSPKYLFRKEGQNVTLSCEQNLNHDAMYWYRQDPGQGLRLIYYSQIVNDFQKGDIAEGYSVSREKKESFPLTVTSAQKNPTAFYLCASSHPPGSGGPQPQHFGDGTRLSIL.

There are many counts of this clone. The chain joins TRBV11-2 to TRBJ2-6; 12 bases are shared with TRBD1. With 5 bases clipped from V and 4 bases from J, the junction kept 9 bases outside the gene matches. This CDR3 spans 18 amino acids. Germline V CDR1 and CDR2: SGHAT, FQNNGV. CDR3 in amino acids: CASSPSGTGGFGANVLTF. The CDR3 nucleotides read TGTGCCAGCAGCCCCTCCGGGACAGGGGGCTTCGGGGCCAACGTCCTGACTTTC.

This clone was found many times. The V gene is TRBV2, the J gene TRBJ2-3; 7 bases map to TRBD2. CDR1 and CDR2 from the germline V gene are SNHLY and FYNNEI. V dropped 5 bases and J dropped 6; count of bases not matched to a gene: 5. The CDR3 is 13 residues long. The CDR3 loop is CASSPNGGDTQYF. CDR3 nucleotide sequence: TGTGCCAGCAGTCCCAACGGGGGGGATACGCAGTATTTT.

This clone was recorded many times. The genes are TRBV28 and TRBJ1-2, with a weak D call TRBD1 (6 bases). Trimming took off 2 bases at V and 4 bases at J, with 11 bases between the two ends. The CDR3 has 14 amino acids. Germline loops: CDR1 MDHEN, CDR2 SYDVKM. The DNA for the CDR3 is TGTGCCAGCAGTTTAGCAGGGGACGGCTATGGCTACACCTTC. Its protein product is CASSLAGDGYGYTF.

This clone was observed many times. The V and J genes are TRBV6-1 and TRBJ2-2; the match to TRBD1 covers 9 bases. The CDR3 extends over 15 amino acids. The V gene's germline CDR1 is MNHNS and CDR2 SASEGT. V shed 2 bases and J 4 bases; nucleotides not matched to a gene: 2. The CDR3 DNA is TGTGCCAGCAGTGAACGACAGGGGGTCACCGGGGAGCTGTTTTTT. This translates into CASSERQGVTGELFF.

This clone was counted ten times or more. V usage is TRBV11-2 and J usage is TRBJ2-7; D might be TRBD1 (5 bases). Trimming removed 4 bases from V and 4 bases from J, with 20 bases in between. Germline values: CDR1 SGHAT, CDR2 FQNNGV. This CDR3 has 16 amino acids. The CDR3 loop is CASSSLSGNKRYEQYV. Here the CDR3 DNA reads TGTGCCAGCAGCTCCCTCTCAGGGAATAAGCGTTACGAGCAGTACGTC.

The chain recombines TRBV7-9 with TRBJ1-6; D is ambiguous. CDR3 length: 13 residues. Between the trimmed V and J ends, which lost 1 base and 11 bases, there was a span of 9 bases. CDR1 and CDR2 (germline): SEHNR, FQNEAQ (reference sequence). The DNA of the CDR3 is TGTGCCAGCAGCTTAGAGGCGGCCCCACCCCTCCACTTT. Amino acids: CASSLEAAPPLHF.

The chain combines TRBV7-8 with TRBJ2-7, with D perhaps TRBD1 (5 bases). The assigned J gene may be wrong: the sequence end matches TRBJ2-5 better. The CDR3 loop spans 14 amino acids. Germline-derived CDR1 and CDR2 are SGHVS and FQNEAQ. DNA of the CDR3: TGTGCCAGCAGCTTAGGACAGATACAAGAGACCCAGTACTTC. Translation gives CASSLGQIQETQYF.

The sample holds many counts of this clone. The chain has TRBV7-8 and TRBJ2-2; D is perhaps TRBD2 (5 bases). V lost 5 bases and J 10 bases, leaving 20 bases between the germline ends. There are 15 residues in the CDR3. The V gene's germline CDR1 is SGHVS and CDR2 FQNEAQ. This chain's CDR3 is CASSPPLEVSEELFF. The CDR3 DNA is TGTGCCAGCAGCCCCCCTTTGGAGGTTTCAGAGGAGCTGTTTTTT.

This clone was detected many times. The V and J genes are TRBV10-3 and TRBJ2-2, with TRBD2 identical over 12 bases. The CDR3 length is 15 residues. CDR1 and CDR2 from the germline V gene are ENHRY and SYGVKD. V lost 5 bases to trimming and J lost 4 bases; unmatched junction nucleotides: 2. The CDR3, as DNA: TGTGCCATCAGTAAGACTAGCGGGGGCACCGGGGAGCTGTTTTTT. It translates to CAISKTSGGTGELFF.

This clone was picked up many times. The chain recombines TRBV14 with TRBJ1-1, with D unclear. The CDR3 totals 13 residues. Per germline, CDR1 SGHDN and CDR2 FVKESK. Between the trimmed V and J ends, which lost 2 bases and 2 bases, there was a span of 6 bases. The CDR3 region has the DNA TGTGCCAGCAGCCAACTCCCTAACACTGAAGCTTTCTTT. Residues: CASSQLPNTEAFF.

This clone was observed many times. The chain has TRBV7-2 and TRBJ1-2; possibly TRBD1 for D (5 bases). The CDR3 has 13 amino acids. V gave up 3 bases and J gave up 4 bases, with 9 bases separating them. Per germline, CDR1 SGHTA and CDR2 FQGNSA. The CDR3, as DNA: TGTGCCAGCAGCTTCCAACAGGCCTATGGCTACACCTTC. Protein sequence: CASSFQQAYGYTF.

This clone came up many times. This chain uses TRBV6-5 with TRBJ1-1; D is ambiguous. Trimming stripped 7 bases from V and 1 base from J, with 7 bases between. The germline gives CDR1 MNHEY, CDR2 SVGAGI. CDR3 size: 12 residues. In DNA form, the CDR3 reads TGTGCCAGCACGTCGAGGAACACTGAAGCTTTCTTT. Its protein product is CASTSRNTEAFF.

This clone was seen repeatedly, ten times or more. The genes are TRBV11-2 and TRBJ2-7; TRBD1 matches 7 bases. Losses at the gene ends were 5 bases for V and 7 bases for J; bases not matched to a gene: 5. This CDR3 spans 12 amino acids. Germline CDR1 is SGHAT and CDR2 is FQNNGV. This CDR3 reads CASSPGTAEQYF. CDR3 nucleotide sequence: TGTGCCAGCAGCCCGGGGACAGCGGAGCAGTACTTC.

This clone was seen many times. The V and J genes are TRBV5-1 and TRBJ2-1, with D perhaps matching TRBD2 (6 bases). The germline V gene encodes CDR1 SGHRS and CDR2 YFSETQ. The CDR3 spans 16 residues. Trimming stripped 0 bases from V and 3 bases from J, with 13 bases between. As DNA, the CDR3 is TGCGCCAGCAGCTTGGGCGGCGGGGCGAACTACAATGAGCAGTTCTTC. Amino acids: CASSLGGGANYNEQFF.

This clone was counted ten times or more. The chain carries TRBV10-3 and TRBJ2-3; TRBD2 aligns across 8 bases. Germline V gene lookup returns CDR1 ENHRY and CDR2 SYGVKD. Trimming took 10 bases from V and 0 from J; bases not matched to a gene: 3. The CDR3 has 13 residues. This CDR3 reads CATSGQSTDTQYF. CDR3 nucleotide sequence: TGTGCCACTAGCGGGCAAAGCACAGATACGCAGTATTTT.

For this clone: A far larger clone is one nucleotide away, so this likely arose from a read error. As the CDR3 is not closed by the conserved phenylalanine or tryptophan, this likely results from a read error. V gene TRBV14 combines with J gene TRBJ1-2; a weak D match, TRBD1 (6 bases). Germline V gene sequence: CDR1 SGHDN, CDR2 FVKESK. Trimming removed 4 bases from V and 3 bases from J, with 15 bases in between. This CDR3 comprises 15 residues. The CDR3: CASSPWTANYYGYTS. CDR3 in DNA: TGTGCCAGCAGCCCCTGGACAGCAAACTACTATGGCTACACCTCC.

This clone has ten or more counts. The chain is built from TRBV5-1 and TRBJ1-3; D perhaps matches TRBD1 (6 bases). The V end was cut by 0 bases, the J end by 1 base, with 8 bases between. CDR3 size: 15 residues. Germline assignment: CDR1 SGHRS and CDR2 YFSETQ. The CDR3 loop is CASSLATGSGNTIYF. The DNA for the CDR3 is TGCGCCAGCAGCTTGGCCACAGGGTCTGGAAACACCATATATTTT.

This clone was picked up many times. The chain has TRBV21-1 and TRBJ2-7; the table calls TRBD1, which could not be checked here. TRBV21-1 is annotated as a pseudogene. The CDR3 spans 16 residues. The CDR3 here is CASSKIGTLSSYEQYV. Here the CDR3 DNA reads TGTGCCAGCAGCAAAATTGGGACACTCAGCTCCTACGAGCAGTACGTC.

This clone was seen more than once but under ten times. This chain uses TRBV5-4 with TRBJ1-3, with D possibly TRBD1 on 6 matching bases. This CDR3 comprises 15 residues. V lost 1 base, J lost 3 bases, and 11 bases lay in between. CDR1 and CDR2 (germline): SGHNT, YYREEE (reference sequence). CDR3 DNA sequence: TGTGCCAGCAGCTTGTTGGGGGCTGGTGGAAACACCATATATTTT. The encoded protein is CASSLLGAGGNTIYF.

This clone was observed a few times. This chain joins TRBV15 and TRBJ2-1; D gene uncertain. The V gene lost 2 bases and the J gene lost 7 bases, with 9 bases spanning the gap. CDR3 length equals 13 residues. CDR1 LNHNV and CDR2 YYDKDF come from the germline V gene (reference sequence). The DNA of the CDR3 is TGTGCCACCAGCAGATTAGATGGTAATGAGCAGTTCTTC. This translates into CATSRLDGNEQFF.

This clone was found many times. J is TRBJ2-1 and V is TRBV9; D not certain. The CDR3 totals 14 residues. CDR1 and CDR2 from the germline V gene are SGDLS and YYNGEE. V was cut by 3 bases and J by 0 bases, with 7 bases left in between. The CDR3 region has the DNA TGTGCCAGCAGCGGGAGTGGCTCCTACAATGAGCAGTTCTTC. Its protein is CASSGSGSYNEQFF.